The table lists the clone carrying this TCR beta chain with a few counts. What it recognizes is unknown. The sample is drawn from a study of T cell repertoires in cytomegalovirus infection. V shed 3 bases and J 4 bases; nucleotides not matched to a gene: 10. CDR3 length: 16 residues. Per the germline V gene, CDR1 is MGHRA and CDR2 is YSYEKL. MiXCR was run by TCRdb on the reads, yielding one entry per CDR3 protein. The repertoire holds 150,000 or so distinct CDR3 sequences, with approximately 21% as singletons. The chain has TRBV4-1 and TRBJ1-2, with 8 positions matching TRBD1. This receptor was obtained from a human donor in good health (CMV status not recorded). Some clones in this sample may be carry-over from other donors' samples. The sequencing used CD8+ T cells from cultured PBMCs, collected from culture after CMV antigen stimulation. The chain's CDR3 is CASSQEQGVSSYGYTF. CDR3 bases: TGCGCCAGCAGCCAGGAACAGGGGGTGAGTAGCTATGGCTACACCTTC.